This entry features one TCR beta chain sequence. The data derive from a study of blood T cell repertoires in COVID-19. Across the whole study: Both acute and convalescent COVID-19 samples were obtained from the United States, Italy and Spain. T cells, B-cell-depleted T cells, or PBMCs supplied cDNA or gDNA.

Authors' methods: The assay estimated nucleated cells by amplifying reference gene primers. The table came from immunoSEQ multiplex PCR; TCRdb's copy has only in-frame clones and leaves some out. V, J and clone size were drawn from that table, and D and trimming were deduced from the DNA. Seen here are about 200,000 clones, about nine tenths observed once, and the top ten hold 1.5% to 2%. Germline CDR1 and CDR2: MDHEN and SYDVKM. V was clipped by 6 bases and J by 8 bases, with 22 bases between them. CDR3 length equals 15 residues. This chain joins TRBV28 and TRBJ1-1; D is ambiguous. The source of this sequence is a man in his late teens or twenties with active or convalescent COVID-19. Sequencing used peripheral blood. Here the CDR3 DNA reads TGTGCCAGCAGCACTACCGCCTGGCAAACTGGGGAAGCTTTCTTT. The encoded protein is CASSTTAWQTGEAFF.